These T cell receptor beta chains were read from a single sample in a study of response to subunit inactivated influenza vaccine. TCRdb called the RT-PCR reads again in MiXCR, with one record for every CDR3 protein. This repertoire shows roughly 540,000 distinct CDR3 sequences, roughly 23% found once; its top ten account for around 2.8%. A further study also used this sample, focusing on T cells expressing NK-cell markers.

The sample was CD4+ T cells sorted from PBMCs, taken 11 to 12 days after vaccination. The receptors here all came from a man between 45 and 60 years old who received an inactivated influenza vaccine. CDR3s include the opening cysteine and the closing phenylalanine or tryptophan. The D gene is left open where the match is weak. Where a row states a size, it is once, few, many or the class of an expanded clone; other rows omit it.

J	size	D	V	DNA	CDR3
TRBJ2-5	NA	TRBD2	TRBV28	TGTGCCAGCAGCCCTCTGGGAATACCGGGAGGGATCTTGGGGGAGACCCAGTACTTC	CASSPLGIPGGILGETQYF
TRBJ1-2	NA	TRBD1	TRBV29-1	TGCAGCGTTGTACGGCAGGGGGCTAACTATGGCTACACCTTC	CSVVRQGANYGYTF
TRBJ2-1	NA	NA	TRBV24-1	TGTGCCACCAGCGACAGGCACCGCCACAATGAGCAGTTCTTC	CATSDRHRHNEQFF
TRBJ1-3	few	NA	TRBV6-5	TGTGCCAGCAGTTACTCGTCCCGAGGAGGAAACACCATATATTTT	CASSYSSRGGNTIYF
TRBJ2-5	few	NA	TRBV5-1	TGCGCCAGCAGCCCCCAGATTGGGGAGACCCAGTACTTC	CASSPQIGETQYF
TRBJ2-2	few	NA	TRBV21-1	TGTGCCAGCAGCAGAGGGACAGGGGGCGCGAGGACCGGGGAGCTGTTTTTT	CASSRGTGGARTGELFF
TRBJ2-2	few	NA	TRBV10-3	TGTGCCATCAGTTTTCGCCCCGAGGAGCTGTTTTTT	CAISFRPEELFF
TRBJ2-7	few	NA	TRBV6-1	TGTGCCAGCAGTCATGCCCCTTACGAGCAGTACTTC	CASSHAPYEQYF
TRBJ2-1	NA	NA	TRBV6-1	TGTGCCAGCAGTGCGCGAGGGGCCAACTCCTACAATGAGCAGTTCTTC	CASSARGANSYNEQFF
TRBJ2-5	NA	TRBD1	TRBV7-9	TGTGCCAGCAGCCCAAACGGCGGACAGGTTTTGTTAGAGACCCAGTACTTC	CASSPNGGQVLLETQYF
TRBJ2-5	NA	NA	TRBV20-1	TGCAGTGCTAGAGTAGTTAAAGGGGGCGGAGGGCCGTGGGAGACCCAGTACTTC	CSARVVKGGGGPWETQYF
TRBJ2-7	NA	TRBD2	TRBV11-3	TGTGCCAGCAGCTTAATGGGGAGGGATACCTACGAGCAGTACTTC	CASSLMGRDTYEQYF
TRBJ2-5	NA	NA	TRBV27	TGTGCCAGCAGTTTATCGACGGGCCTCTTAGGGACCCAGTACTTC	CASSLSTGLLGTQYF
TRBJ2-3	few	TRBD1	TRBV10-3	TGTGCCATCAGGGAACCGGGACAGTATCCAGATACGCAGTATTTT	CAIREPGQYPDTQYF
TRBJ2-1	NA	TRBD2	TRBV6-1	TGTGCCAGCAGTGCCTACGGGACTACAAACAATGAGCAGTTCTTC	CASSAYGTTNNEQFF
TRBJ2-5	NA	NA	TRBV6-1	TGTGCCAGCAGCCTAGGGCCTACAGAGACCCAGTACTTC	CASSLGPTETQYF
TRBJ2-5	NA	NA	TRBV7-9	TGTGCCAGCAGCCCCGCGGGGATCGAGGGTGAGACCCAGTACTTC	CASSPAGIEGETQYF
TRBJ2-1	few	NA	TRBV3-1	TGTGCCAGCAGCCAGAGGGACATGTCGGATGGGCAGTTCTTC	CASSQRDMSDGQFF
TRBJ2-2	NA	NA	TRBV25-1	TGTGCCAGCAGCGCCGTTGGAGGCACCGGGGAGCTGTTTTTT	CASSAVGGTGELFF
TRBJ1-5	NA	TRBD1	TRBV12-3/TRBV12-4	TGTGCCAGCAGTCGGACAGGGATGCAGCCCCAGCATTTT	CASSRTGMQPQHF
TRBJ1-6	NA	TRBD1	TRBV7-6	TGTGCCAGCAGCTTAGCCCCACATCTCACCGGGACAGATAATTCACCCCTCCACTTT	CASSLAPHLTGTDNSPLHF
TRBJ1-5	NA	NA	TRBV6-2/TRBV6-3	TGTGCCAGCAGTCCCCGAGGGGGGTTCAGCAATCAGCCCCAGCATTTT	CASSPRGGFSNQPQHF
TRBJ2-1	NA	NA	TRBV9	TGTGCCAGCAGCGTAGGGGGGACGTACAATGAGCAGTTCTTC	CASSVGGTYNEQFF
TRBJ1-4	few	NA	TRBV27	TGTGCCAGCAGTTCGGCCCTGGGGGAAAAACTGTTTTTT	CASSSALGEKLFF
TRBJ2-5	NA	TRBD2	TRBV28	TGTGCCAGCAGTTTACCGCGGGGGGAAGAGACCCAGTACTTC	CASSLPRGEETQYF
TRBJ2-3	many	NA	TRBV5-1	TGCGCCAGCAGCTTGTCGATTAGCGTCACAGATACGCAGTATTTT	CASSLSISVTDTQYF
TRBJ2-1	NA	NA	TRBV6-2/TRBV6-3	TGTGCCAGCAGTTCCCTGGACAGAGGCAATGAGCAGTTCTTC	CASSSLDRGNEQFF
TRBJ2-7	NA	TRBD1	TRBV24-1	TGTGCCACCAGTGATCCCGGCGCAGGGGGCGAAATCTACGAGCAGTACTTC	CATSDPGAGGEIYEQYF
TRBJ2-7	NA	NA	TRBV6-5	TGTGCCAGCGCCTCGAACTACGAGCAGTACTTC	CASASNYEQYF
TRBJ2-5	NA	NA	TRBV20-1	TGCAGTGCTGTTAGACCAGGAGAGACCCAGTACTTC	CSAVRPGETQYF
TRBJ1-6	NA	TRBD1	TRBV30	TGTGCCTGGAGTGTACAGGGGCCCCTCCACTTT	CAWSVQGPLHF
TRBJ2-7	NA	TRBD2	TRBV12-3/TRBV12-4	TGTGCCAGCAGTTATAGTGCGGGGGTGTCCTACGAGCAGTACTTC	CASSYSAGVSYEQYF
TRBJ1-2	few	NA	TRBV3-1	TGTGCCAGCAGCCAGAGTGGGGACTATGGCTACACCTTC	CASSQSGDYGYTF
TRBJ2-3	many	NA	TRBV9	TGTGCCAGCAGCGTCCGACAAACAGATACGCAGTATTTT	CASSVRQTDTQYF
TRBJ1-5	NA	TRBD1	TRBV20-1	TGCAGTGCTAGAGAGGGACAGGGCGGACAGCCCCAGCATTTT	CSAREGQGGQPQHF
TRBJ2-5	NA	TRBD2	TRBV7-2	TGTGCCAGCAGCTTAGCTTCCTACGTGGGGCTAGCGGATGTTCAAGAGACCCAGTACTTC	CASSLASYVGLADVQETQYF
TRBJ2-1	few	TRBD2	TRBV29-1	TGCAGCGTCAGAGGACTAGCGGTCTACAATGAGCAGTTCTTC	CSVRGLAVYNEQFF
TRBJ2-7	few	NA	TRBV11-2	TGTGCCAGCAGCTACCGGGACACCACCCTCTACGAGCAGTACTTC	CASSYRDTTLYEQYF
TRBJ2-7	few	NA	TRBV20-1	TGCAGTGCTGGGGGACGAAACTACGAGCAGTACTTC	CSAGGRNYEQYF